Reported below is one TCR beta chain. Method: immunoSEQ multiplex PCR; TCRdb's copy keeps in-frame clones and lacks some. The sample has about 330,000 clones; 80% to 90% are singletons. The record originates from a study of blood T cell repertoires in COVID-19. This CDR3 region has 15 residues. Germline lookup yields CDR1 SGHTS and CDR2 YDEGEE. Trimming at V came to 3 bases and at J to 4 bases, leaving 5 bases not matched to a gene. This sequence originates from a woman aged 25 to 39 who had recovered from COVID-19. The sequencing sample was made of PBMCs or T cells enriched from blood (not recorded which). The chain combines TRBV5-8 with TRBJ2-2; TRBD2 matches 8 bases. CDR3 DNA: TGTGCCAGCAGCTGGGCCGGGAGGGCCACCGGGGAGCTGTTTTTT. The encoded protein is CASSWAGRATGELFF.